This TCR beta chain appears in the sequencing data of a study of cytomegalovirus exposure and HLA in healthy donors (dated by TCRdb to the late 2010s). For context, the study as a whole: In an earlier analysis of about 560 of the donors, 276 Gb of sequence data and 117 million unique TCR beta sequences from about 190 million T cells were reported. The study aimed to test whether cataloging public T cell receptors could reveal signatures of past pathogen exposure. Rather than drawing on any new phenotypic data, the later analysis identified candidate immune exposures from TCR beta sequences and the way those sequences occurred across donors. All discovery cohort repertoires had been generated using a single sequencing platform. The study used immunosequencing to profile the T cell repertoires of approximately 650 subjects and linked those repertoires to cytomegalovirus serostatus. An earlier analysis of 587 of the donors used high-throughput TCR beta sequencing to judge whether each TCR beta V gene segment behaved as functional or pseudogenic. The number of donors typed differed by locus, with about 629-640 for A, B, C, DRB1 and DQB1, roughly 550 for DQA1, over 600 for DPA1, and 472 for DPB1. The study combined high-throughput TCR immunosequencing, statistical association of individual TCRs with disease status, and machine learning to predict cytomegalovirus infection status. About 5 DR-DQ haplotypes were handled as single units for association and clustering, since linkage in the cohort was strong. Donor age, sex, ethnicity and CMV serostatus were compiled alongside the repertoire data. An early release that covered about 600 HLA-typed donors contained about 300 gigabases of sequencing data and about 84 million unique TCR sequences. To study patterns of TCR occurrence, a later analysis re-analyzed previously published TCR beta repertoires from 550 to 800 donors and added high-resolution HLA genotyping. Genome-wide SNP genotypes for about 65% of the 666 donors were used in a later genetic analysis, which treated that subset as a discovery cohort. Along with the roughly 670-subject first cohort, a separate validation cohort of about 110 different subjects was used. Both class I and class II loci were covered by HLA typing, at four-digit resolution. On average, approximately 250,000 unique TCR beta nucleotide sequences were sequenced per donor among about 400 genotyped donors of the cohort, with roughly 18% of those sequences being non-productive. Of the roughly 410 genotyped donors, 81% were placed in the genetic ancestry cluster associated with self-reported Caucasian donors.

The CDR3 covers 15 residues, taking in both the cysteine and the phenylalanine. The sequence is cut down to CDR3 DNA, 45 bases in frame from base 1. V has 4 bases trimmed and J has 8 bases trimmed; junction bases matching no gene number 4. CDR1 and CDR2, looked up from the germline V gene, are LGHNA and YNFKEQ. The receptor library was made with the immunoSEQ multiplex PCR assay. The multiplex PCR relied on a mix of 60 forward primers for TCR Vbeta segments and 13 reverse primers for TCR Jbeta segments. The CDR3 region of rearranged TCR beta genes was amplified from genomic DNA with a multiplex PCR assay. Amplified TCR beta libraries were sequenced as 87-base-pair reads on the Illumina HiSeq System. The authors' pipeline ran thus. A later analysis tallied 75 million to 85 million unique TCR beta chains across the 666 repertoires, and some 10 million of those chains were shared by two or more donors. Raw reads were error-corrected and collapsed into unique sequences with a nearest-neighbor algorithm that merged closely related sequences to remove PCR and sequencing errors. To assign V, D and J gene segments, CDR3 sequences were aligned to IMGT reference sequences. For a sequence to be retained, at least a six-nucleotide match to both a V gene segment and a J gene segment was required. Rearrangements were called productive when the CDR3 lacked stop codons and stayed in frame with V and J; all others were non-productive. Following IMGT convention, CDR3 was defined as the stretch from the second conserved V-encoded cysteine to the conserved J-encoded phenylalanine. The earlier analysis of around 640 of the donors excluded sequences that lacked an unambiguous match to a single V gene segment. An earlier analysis of 587 of the donors called V segments functional above 56.7% productive rearrangements and segregating when the between-donor standard deviation exceeded 5%. A statistical classification framework was built for diagnosing cytomegalovirus status from the catalog of TCR beta chain sequences. A later analysis assigned V and J genes by comparing TCR nucleotide sequences with IMGT/GENE-DB human TR gene sequences. The TCRdist pipeline was used in a later analysis to assign CDR3 sequences and most-parsimonious VDJ recombination scenarios. In a later analysis, each TCR beta chain was defined by its CDR3 amino acid sequence together with its V-gene family, and reads lacking a unique V-gene family were excluded. In a later analysis, 550 to 650 highly shared, low-generation-probability nucleotide sequences were removed to address suspected cross-contamination and a sequencing artifact. For each public chain, a later analysis derived a clonal expansion index from normalized ranks of inferred template counts within each repertoire. In a later analysis, generation probabilities were computed with a VDJ recombination model fitted to out-of-frame rearrangements, and the resulting probabilities were checked against IGoR. In a later analysis, TCR-TCR, TCR-HLA and TCR-CMV co-occurrence was scored with hypergeometric tests, and a repertoire-size bias correction was applied to TCR pairs. To estimate false discovery rates, a later analysis permuted the HLA or CMV assignments 20 times. In a later analysis, co-occurring TCRs were grouped using DBSCAN, and TCRdist sequence similarity was added for clustering within HLA-allele-positive subsets. Co-occurrence clustering excluded repertoires with fewer than 30,000 or more than 120,000 public chains, plus five with anomalous nucleotide sharing. TCRdb holds this immuneACCESS table with in-frame rearrangements only. Some clones are missing; in checked studies, unresolved V genes explain under half, and the rest has no known cause. V, J and clone size were drawn from that table, and D and trimming were deduced from the DNA. Across this sample there are about 150,000 clones, with under 90% seen only once. The ten largest clones take up 6% to 7.5% of the sample.

Concerning this clone: The antigen it recognizes is unknown. Base qualities are missing; no much larger clone stands one base away.

Overall study results and their limits: Linkage disequilibrium might explain the correlated functional status among segregating V segments, but an unknown experimental factor could not be excluded. In a later analysis, most CMV-associated TCR beta chains were found to appear HLA-restricted, with HLA associations seemingly driven largely by CMV exposure. Because counts were too low, about 17 rarely observed V segments, including chromosome 9 orphons, were excluded from the earlier analysis of around 640 of the donors. In the study, around 160 TCR beta chains were listed as associated with cytomegalovirus. Several of the top co-occurrence clusters appeared to be linked to parvovirus B19, influenza, CMV and Epstein-Barr virus, according to a later analysis. Presence/absence analyses assumed roughly uniform sequencing depth across donors, an assumption that may not hold. A later analysis found that TCR association rates varied across HLA loci, with DRB1 alleles showing the most associated TCRs and HLA-C alleles the fewest. A later genetic analysis associated a missense DCLRE1C variant with V-gene and J-gene trimming of TCR beta chains, and an independent cohort replicated the association. A later analysis found that HLA-associated TCR beta chains were more clonally expanded and had lower generation probabilities than equally common non-associated chains. Immune exposure information for the cohort was limited to CMV serostatus. Across donors, most TCR sequences were observed very rarely, whereas some public TCRs were present in many individuals. At a false discovery rate of 0.05, a later analysis linked 15,000 to 20,000 TCR beta sequences to specific HLA alleles. A further reported finding was that TCR beta sequences accurately predicted the HLA-A and HLA-B alleles for most subjects in the first cohort. According to the authors, the approach could potentially be generalized to other disease states and immunological phenotypes. A few of the identified cytomegalovirus-associated TCR beta chains were confirmed in vitro to be specific for cytomegalovirus antigens. Compared with the approximately 670-donor mean, donors in an Asian-associated ancestry cluster had fewer N-insertions in productive TCRs, according to a later genetic analysis. The sequencing pipeline was judged likely to have produced a cluster of highly shared sequence variants as a technical artifact. This cohort had only TCR beta chains sequenced, and the lack of alpha or paired-chain data limited which features could be detected. Some IMGT-functional V segments, including TRBV6-2 and TRBV6-3, could not be told apart with the 87-base-pair reads, so those segments were excluded. Because HLA typing was unavailable for some donors at each locus, only the typed subset was used in association tests. In both the original and validation cohorts, the classifier was reported to diagnose cytomegalovirus status with high specificity and sensitivity. Assigning TCR associations to individual alleles was difficult when HLA alleles, especially DR and DQ, strongly co-occurred. Broadly in line with IMGT annotations, most TCR beta V segments showed up in productive rearrangements about 87% or about 30% of the time in an earlier analysis of around 550 of the donors.

In total, fewer than 750 healthy bone marrow donors made up the cohort. At the time of sampling, every cohort member was nominally healthy, though immune exposures that went unrecorded were likely present. The donor tested CMV seropositive, placing the donor among the roughly 300 seropositive members of the cohort. Each donor provided a peripheral blood sample, and peripheral blood mononuclear cells were used for TCR beta sequencing. The Qiagen DNeasy Blood Extraction Kit was used to extract genomic DNA from the blood cell samples. The chain is encoded by TRBV4-2 joined to TRBJ2-1; TRBD2 lines up with 14 middle nucleotides. The sequenced material came from PBMCs. This TCR was recovered from a man aged 30 to 45 in good health and CMV-seropositive. The nucleotides read TGTGCCAGCAGCCCAGGACTAGCGGGAGGACATGAGCAGTTCTTC. The resulting protein is CASSPGLAGGHEQFF.